This paragraph reports one T cell receptor (beta chain). Its antigen remains unknown. Its ends do not fully match the called genes, so a read error is possible. This CDR3 is also generated by other DNA sequences in the sample. CDR3 length: 13 amino acids. Germline CDR1 LGHNT, CDR2 FRNRAP. The sample comes from a study of cytomegalovirus exposure and HLA in healthy donors. Study overall: From 150 million to 200 million T cells, an earlier analysis saw around 120 million unique TCR beta sequences.

Study-level points and caveats: The authors enumerated under 200 TCR beta chains as linked to cytomegalovirus. Some public TCRs appeared in many individuals, while most sequences were rare.

Primers: 60 Vbeta forward and 13 Jbeta reverse. Original processing notes: In a later analysis, the count reached some 88 million unique TCR beta chains, with about 9.9 million shared. Sequencing used immunoSEQ multiplex PCR; TCRdb keeps in-frame clones, though not all of them. The DNA was the basis for D and trimming; V, J and clone size are from that table. The repertoire holds about 60,000 clones, with about 67% as singletons. The sample consisted of PBMCs. The TCR comes from a man in his forties or fifties in good health and CMV-seropositive. J is TRBJ1-1 and V is TRBV12-5, with D perhaps matching TRBD1 (5 bases). Here the CDR3 reads CASGLEGWSEAFF. The CDR3 nucleotides are TGTGCTAGTGGTTTGGAGGGGTGGTCAGAAGCCTTCTTT.